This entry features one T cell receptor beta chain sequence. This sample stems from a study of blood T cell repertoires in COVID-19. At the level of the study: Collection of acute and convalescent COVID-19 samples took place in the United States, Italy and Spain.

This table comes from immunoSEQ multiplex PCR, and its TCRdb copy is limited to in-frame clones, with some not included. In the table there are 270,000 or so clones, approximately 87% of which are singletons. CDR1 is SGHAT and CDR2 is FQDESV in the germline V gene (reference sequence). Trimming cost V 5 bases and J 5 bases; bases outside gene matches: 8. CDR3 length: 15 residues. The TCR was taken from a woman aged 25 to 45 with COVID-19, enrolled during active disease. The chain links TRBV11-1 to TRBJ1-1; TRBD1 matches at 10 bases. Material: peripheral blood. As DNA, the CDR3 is TGTGCCAGCAGCCCCGGGACAGGGGTTACGACTGAAGCTTTCTTT. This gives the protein CASSPGTGVTTEAFF.